Following are 19 T cell receptor beta chains from one sample sequenced in a study of cytomegalovirus exposure and HLA in healthy donors. PCR used 60 Vbeta primers and 13 Jbeta primers. The method was immunoSEQ multiplex PCR; TCRdb's version includes in-frame clones alone and lacks a portion of them. In the table there are around 50,000 clones, around 52% of which are singletons. The specimen sequenced was PBMCs. These receptors originate from a human donor in good health.

CDR3 sequence reads: CASSQAPGQRKTDTQYF. In DNA form, the CDR3 reads TGCGCCAGCAGCCAAGCCCCGGGACAGAGGAAGACAGATACGCAGTATTTT. V gene TRBV4-1 combines with J gene TRBJ2-3, with 7 bases matching TRBD1. Trimming removed 1 base from V and 3 bases from J; junction bases left unmatched: 10. The CDR3 length is 17 residues. Per the germline V gene, CDR1 is MGHRA and CDR2 is YSYEKL.

This clone was found a few times. The chain joins TRBV7-6 to TRBJ2-1; 10 bases match TRBD1. Unmatched junction bases numbered 8, after V lost 4 bases and J lost 8 bases. CDR1 and CDR2 from the germline V gene are SGHVS and FNYEAQ. The CDR3 covers 15 residues. CDR3 DNA sequence: TGTGCCAGCAGCTACCGGGACAGGGGTATGGATGAGCAGTTCTTC. It encodes CASSYRDRGMDEQFF.

This clone was seen a handful of times. The chain joins TRBV4-1 to TRBJ2-3, with 9 bases matching TRBD2. Trimming cost V 3 bases and J 5 bases; bases outside gene matches: 12. Germline assignment: CDR1 MGHRA and CDR2 YSYEKL. The CDR3 is 17 amino acids. The CDR3 DNA is TGCGCCAGCAGCCAGAGAAGGAGGCGGGGGGGCGAAGATACGCAGTATTTT. Its protein product is CASSQRRRRGGEDTQYF.

The V gene is TRBV5-4, the J gene TRBJ2-1, with TRBD2 matching over 11 bases. The CDR3 is 17 residues long. V shed 3 bases and J 4 bases; nucleotides not matched to a gene: 9. Looked up from germline, CDR1 is SGHNT and CDR2 is YYREEE (reference sequence). CDR3 loop: CASSSGTSGGLYNEQFF. The CDR3 DNA reads as TGTGCCAGCAGCTCGGGTACTAGCGGGGGCCTATACAATGAGCAGTTCTTC.

The chain employs TRBV7-9 and TRBJ2-1; 10 nucleotides align to TRBD2. The germline CDR1 and CDR2 sequences are SEHNR and FQNEAQ (reference sequence). CDR3 length: 15 residues. With V trimmed by 4 bases and J by 9 bases, 9 bases remained unmatched. CDR3 amino acids: CASSSSPAGGSEQFF. CDR3 DNA sequence: TGTGCCAGCAGCTCCTCGCCAGCGGGGGGGAGTGAGCAGTTCTTC.

The chain links TRBV27 to TRBJ2-3; TRBD2 aligns across 15 bases. This CDR3 contains 16 residues. V lost 3 bases, J lost 5 bases, and 3 bases stayed unmatched. Germline V CDR1 and CDR2: MNHEY, SMNVEV (reference sequence). CDR3 sequence: CASSFGLAGGQDTQYF. CDR3 in DNA: TGTGCCAGCAGTTTCGGACTAGCGGGGGGGCAAGATACGCAGTATTTT.

The V gene is TRBV7-9, the J gene TRBJ2-1; D not certain. This CDR3 has 14 amino acids. Per the germline V gene, CDR1 is SEHNR and CDR2 is FQNEAQ (reference sequence). V lost 6 bases to trimming and J lost 7 bases, with 16 bases between them. For the CDR3, the DNA is TGTGCCAGCAGGACCCCGACTCCCAGTAATGAGCAGTTCTTC. Its translation is CASRTPTPSNEQFF.

The chain combines TRBV5-1 with TRBJ1-1, with 10 bases identical to TRBD1. Trimming removed 0 bases from V and 3 bases from J; junction bases left unmatched: 14. Germline assignment: CDR1 SGHRS and CDR2 YFSETQ. This CDR3 has 19 amino acids. The CDR3: CASSLVPTGGAGWDTEAFF. The DNA of the CDR3 is TGCGCCAGCAGCTTGGTCCCGACAGGGGGCGCGGGTTGGGACACTGAAGCTTTCTTT.

This clone was recorded a few times. J is TRBJ2-1 and V is TRBV29-1; no reliable D call. The germline V and J ends were trimmed by 4 bases and 0 bases, with 4 bases remaining between them. The germline V gene encodes CDR1 SQVTM and CDR2 ANQGSEA. This CDR3 region has 12 residues. The CDR3 reads CSVGYSYNEQFF. The CDR3 coding sequence is TGCAGCGTTGGCTACTCCTACAATGAGCAGTTCTTC.

This chain joins TRBV30 and TRBJ1-6; 7 bases match TRBD1. The CDR3 runs 13 residues. Germline V CDR1 and CDR2: GTSNPN, SVGIG (reference sequence). V gave up 7 bases and J gave up 7 bases; unmatched junction bases: 7. The CDR3 loop is CAFNRGTNSPLHF. The CDR3 DNA reads TGTGCCTTTAACAGGGGTACGAATTCACCCCTCCACTTT.

This clone has a handful of counts. The V call is TRBV28, the J call TRBJ1-2; D gene ambiguous. The CDR3 runs to 14 residues. V shed 7 bases and J shed 0 bases, with 12 bases lying between them. Looked up from germline, CDR1 is MDHEN and CDR2 is SYDVKM. The chain's CDR3 is CASTLDTTNYGYTF. The DNA for the CDR3 is TGTGCCAGCACCCTTGACACGACTAACTATGGCTACACCTTC.

The chain has TRBV15 and TRBJ2-1; TRBD1 agrees at 8 bases. Per germline, CDR1 LNHNV and CDR2 YYDKDF (reference sequence). V lost 0 bases to trimming and J lost 4 bases; unmatched junction nucleotides: 2. This CDR3 comprises 15 residues. The CDR3 reads CATSRDRGLYNEQFF. The CDR3 DNA reads as TGTGCCACCAGCAGAGACAGGGGGCTTTACAATGAGCAGTTCTTC. The variable domain in full, with the rest retrieved from reference TRBV15 and TRBJ2-1, is DAMVIQNPRYQVTQFGKPVTLSCSQTLNHNVMYWYQQKSSQAPKLLFHYYDKDFNNEADTPDNFQSRRPNTSFCFLDIRSPGLGDTAMYLCATSRDRGLYNEQFFGPGTRLTVL.

The CDR3 region is CASRAQGRGRDEQYF. For the CDR3, the DNA is TGCGCCAGCAGAGCCCAGGGCAGGGGGCGGGACGAGCAGTACTTC. The genes are TRBV5-1 and TRBJ2-7, with 8 nucleotides matching TRBD1. After removal of 5 bases from V and 5 bases from J, the junction contained 12 bases not matched to a gene. Germline CDR1 and CDR2: SGHRS and YFSETQ. CDR3 length: 15 amino acids. Complete variable domain (other parts from reference TRBV5-1 and TRBJ2-7): KAGVTQTPRYLIKTRGQQVTLSCSPISGHRSVSWYQQTPGQGLQFLFEYFSETQRNKGNFPGRFSGRQFSNSRSEMNVSTLELGDSALYLCASRAQGRGRDEQYFGPGTRLTVT.

The chain employs TRBV7-3 and TRBJ2-1, with TRBD2 matching 11 bases. Per the germline V gene, CDR1 is SGHTA and CDR2 is FQGTGA. V lost 5 bases and J lost 5; bases outside the gene matches: 5. The CDR3 spans 15 residues. CDR3: CASSLSGGADNEQFF. The DNA for the CDR3 is TGTGCCAGCAGCCTTAGCGGGGGGGCCGACAATGAGCAGTTCTTC.

The CDR3 protein is CASGGERFSTDTQYF. DNA for the CDR3: TGTGCCAGCGGGGGGGAGAGGTTTAGTACAGATACGCAGTATTTT. The chain has TRBV6-5 and TRBJ2-3; 7 bases are shared with TRBD2. The germline gives CDR1 MNHEY, CDR2 SVGAGI. The J segment lost 3 bases and the V segment lost 8 bases, leaving 11 bases of the junction unmatched. The CDR3 contains 15 residues.

This chain connects TRBV25-1 to TRBJ1-2; D remains unclear. Trimming removed 6 bases from V and 11 bases from J, with 22 bases in between. The germline gives CDR1 MGHDK, CDR2 SYGVNS. The CDR3 extends over 14 amino acids. This chain's CDR3 is CASRGRASPTGYTF. The CDR3 DNA is TGTGCCAGCAGGGGGAGGGCCTCACCAACGGGGTACACCTTC.

V is TRBV6-6 and J is TRBJ2-7; 8 bases align to TRBD2. Germline trimming cut 6 bases from V and 0 bases from J; bases unmatched to any gene: 4. The CDR3 length is 14 residues. CDR1 MNHNY and CDR2 SVGAGI come from the germline V gene (reference sequence). CDR3 sequence: CASSLTSGSYEQYF. CDR3 DNA sequence: TGTGCCAGCAGCCTTACTAGCGGCTCCTACGAGCAGTACTTC.

This clone is a singleton in its sample. This sequence joins TRBV11-3 and TRBJ2-7, with D tentatively TRBD2 (5 bases). Per the germline V gene, CDR1 is SGHNT and CDR2 is YENEEA. The CDR3 has 13 amino acids. The V end lost 5 bases, the J end lost 2 bases, and 10 bases lay between the germline ends. For the CDR3, the DNA is TGTGCCAGCAGCCCAGGACTGACCTACGAGCAGTACTTC. Translating it yields CASSPGLTYEQYF.

V is TRBV5-5 and J is TRBJ1-3; D is perhaps TRBD1 (5 bases). The germline gives CDR1 SGHKS, CDR2 YYEKEE (reference sequence). The CDR3 length is 17 residues. V lost 2 bases to trimming and J lost 0 bases, with 15 bases between them. CDR3 sequence reads: CASSLYDSLLSGNTIYF. CDR3 bases: TGTGCCAGCAGCTTATACGACAGCCTTCTCTCTGGAAACACCATATATTTT.